These 23 T cell receptor beta chains share one sample of origin, sequenced in a study of cytomegalovirus exposure and HLA in healthy donors. In the PCR, 60 Vbeta and 13 Jbeta primers were used. Clones were sequenced by immunoSEQ multiplex PCR, and TCRdb holds only the in-frame ones, with some missing. The repertoire holds 120,000 or so clones, roughly 15% seen once, with over 1.5% in the top ten. Sequencing was performed on PBMCs. Receptors originate from a woman younger than 30 in good health and CMV-seronegative.

This clone was observed a few times. V usage is TRBV4-2 and J usage is TRBJ2-1; 12 bases fit TRBD2. The CDR3 covers 17 residues. The germline CDR1 and CDR2 sequences are LGHNA and YNFKEQ. The V and J ends lost 0 bases and 6 bases, in that order; junction bases with no gene match: 6. CDR3 bases: TGTGCCAGCAGCCAAGAAGGGACTAGCGGGTTCCCCAATGAGCAGTTCTTC. Protein sequence: CASSQEGTSGFPNEQFF.

V usage is TRBV7-2 and J usage is TRBJ1-5, with a possible D match to TRBD1 (6 bases). From germline, CDR1 is SGHTA and CDR2 FQGNSA. This CDR3 contains 15 residues. V was cut by 2 bases and J by 4 bases, with 12 bases left in between. CDR3 in DNA: TGTGCCAGCAGCTTAAACAGGGCAGAGAATCAGCCCCAGCATTTT. Protein sequence: CASSLNRAENQPQHF.

The chain has TRBV5-1 and TRBJ2-1, with 8 bases identical to TRBD1. Trimming at V came to 4 bases and at J to 8 bases, leaving 8 bases not matched to a gene. The CDR3 is 14 residues long. Per germline, CDR1 SGHRS and CDR2 YFSETQ. CDR3 residues: CASSPTGGSDEQFF. CDR3 in DNA: TGCGCCAGCAGCCCTACAGGGGGATCGGATGAGCAGTTCTTC.

This clone was picked up one time. The chain couples TRBV7-3 to TRBJ2-3; 9 positions match TRBD1. The V and J ends lost 8 bases and 5 bases, in that order; junction bases with no gene match: 8. CDR1 SGHTA and CDR2 FQGTGA come from the germline V gene. This CDR3 spans 14 amino acids. CDR3 in DNA: TGTGCCAGCGGCTCAACAGGGGGCGGAGATACGCAGTATTTT. Its translation: CASGSTGGGDTQYF.

V and J are TRBV7-6 and TRBJ2-7, with 12 bases aligning to TRBD2. Trimming took 2 bases from V and 0 from J; bases not matched to a gene: 14. Germline-derived CDR1 and CDR2 are SGHVS and FNYEAQ. CDR3 length: 20 amino acids. DNA of the CDR3: TGTGCCAGCAGCTTAAACGTCATGGAACTAGCGGGGGGCAACTCCTACGAGCAGTACTTC. Translated: CASSLNVMELAGGNSYEQYF.

The chain carries TRBV27 and TRBJ1-1; no clear D. The CDR3 has 13 residues. Germline lookup yields CDR1 MNHEY and CDR2 SMNVEV (reference sequence). V dropped 0 bases and J dropped 3 bases, with 5 bases sitting between them. The CDR3 here is CASSLSQHTEAFF. The CDR3 coding sequence is TGTGCCAGCAGTTTATCACAGCACACTGAAGCTTTCTTT.

The chain recombines TRBV25-1 with TRBJ1-2; D gene ambiguous. V lost 1 base and J lost 4, with 13 bases in between. Germline CDR1 and CDR2: MGHDK and SYGVNS. The CDR3 spans 15 residues. As DNA, the CDR3 is TGTGCCAGCAGTGAATCTGGAGGGCCCTTCTATGGCTACACCTTC. Its protein product is CASSESGGPFYGYTF.

This chain joins TRBV7-9 and TRBJ2-2; D is possibly TRBD1 (5 bases). The V and J ends lost 3 bases and 6 bases respectively, with 17 bases between them. This CDR3 has 16 amino acids. The germline CDR1 and CDR2 sequences are SEHNR and FQNEAQ (reference sequence). For the CDR3, the DNA is TGTGCCAGCAGCTTTCGTGGCAGGGAAGGCGCCGGGGAGCTGTTTTTT. Encoded protein: CASSFRGREGAGELFF.

This clone occurred a few times. The gene calls are TRBV29-1 and TRBJ2-1; 7 nucleotides align to TRBD2. Germline CDR1 and CDR2: SQVTM and ANQGSEA. This CDR3 is 13 amino acids long. The ends lost 3 bases at V and 7 bases at J; junction bases unmatched: 6. CDR3 coding DNA: TGCAGCGTTGAGGGAGGGTGGAGGAATGAGCAGTTCTTC. Translated, it gives CSVEGGWRNEQFF.

V is TRBV15 and J is TRBJ2-1; D call uncertain. Germline V gene lookup returns CDR1 LNHNV and CDR2 YYDKDF (reference sequence). The CDR3 covers 15 residues. Trimming took 0 bases from V and 8 from J, leaving 14 bases between them. CDR3: CATSREQLGLDEQFF. CDR3 in DNA: TGTGCCACCAGCAGAGAGCAGCTAGGTCTGGATGAGCAGTTCTTC. Complete variable domain (other parts from reference TRBV15 and TRBJ2-1): DAMVIQNPRYQVTQFGKPVTLSCSQTLNHNVMYWYQQKSSQAPKLLFHYYDKDFNNEADTPDNFQSRRPNTSFCFLDIRSPGLGDTAMYLCATSREQLGLDEQFFGPGTRLTVL.

This clone was found a few times. V usage is TRBV7-9 and J usage is TRBJ1-3; 12 positions match TRBD1. The ends lost 5 bases at V and 4 bases at J; junction bases unmatched: 15. Germline values: CDR1 SEHNR, CDR2 FQNEAQ (reference sequence). This CDR3 contains 19 residues. The CDR3 region is CASSPTEGQGALRGNTIYF. The DNA of the CDR3 is TGTGCCAGCAGCCCGACGGAGGGACAGGGGGCTCTGAGGGGAAACACCATATATTTT.

The J gene is TRBJ2-7, the V gene TRBV5-8; possible D gene TRBD1, 6 bases. This CDR3 is built from 13 residues. Germline-derived CDR1 and CDR2 are SGHTS and YDEGEE. V gave up 4 bases and J gave up 5 bases, with 13 bases separating them. The chain's CDR3 is CASSPTGHNEQYF. CDR3 nucleotides: TGTGCCAGCAGCCCGACAGGTCACAACGAGCAGTACTTC.

This clone was detected only a few times. The V call is TRBV7-9, the J call TRBJ1-4, with TRBD1 matching 8 bases. The junction had 6 bases not matched to a gene; V was cut back by 4 bases and J by 8 bases. Germline V lookup: CDR1 SEHNR, CDR2 FQNEAQ (reference sequence). The CDR3 is 14 amino acids. CDR3 sequence (DNA): TGTGCCAGCAGCTCAGGGACAGGCGGGGAAAAACTGTTTTTT. Protein sequence: CASSSGTGGEKLFF.

This sequence joins TRBV12-5 and TRBJ2-5; D uncertain. The CDR3 is 15 amino acids. Germline V gene sequence: CDR1 LGHNT, CDR2 FRNRAP. V dropped 3 bases and J dropped 1 base, with 12 bases sitting between them. CDR3 sequence reads: CASGFGCPVQETQYF. DNA of the CDR3: TGTGCTAGTGGTTTTGGTTGTCCAGTCCAAGAGACCCAGTACTTC.

The chain links TRBV19 to TRBJ2-7, with 11 bases fitting TRBD1. The CDR3 runs 15 residues. V was pared by 7 bases and J by 3 bases, with 8 bases of the junction left unmatched. Germline V gives CDR1 LNHDA, CDR2 SQIVND (reference sequence). CDR3 bases: TGTGCCAGTACCCTTCAGGGACAGGGGGTCTACGAGCAGTACTTC. Translated, it gives CASTLQGQGVYEQYF.

This chain connects TRBV15 to TRBJ2-7, with 8 bases that match TRBD1. The V segment lost 3 bases and the J segment 5 bases; nucleotides outside the gene matches: 3. The CDR3 totals 13 residues. Germline V gene lookup returns CDR1 LNHNV and CDR2 YYDKDF (reference sequence). This CDR3 is CATSSVGQDEQYF. The CDR3 bases are TGTGCCACCAGCAGTGTGGGACAGGACGAGCAGTACTTC.

This clone showed up just a few times. The V call is TRBV9, the J call TRBJ1-1; tentative D call: TRBD1 (5 bases). Trimming removed 3 bases from V and 11 bases from J, with 17 bases in between. From germline, CDR1 is SGDLS and CDR2 YYNGEE. The CDR3 runs 13 residues. CDR3 in amino acids: CASSGGTQGFAFF. The CDR3 DNA sequence: TGTGCCAGCAGCGGGGGGACTCAGGGCTTTGCTTTCTTT. Together with reference TRBV9 and TRBJ1-1, the CDR3 gives the full variable domain: DSGVTQTPKHLITATGQRVTLRCSPRSGDLSVYWYQQSLDQGLQFLIQYYNGEERAKGNILERFSAQQFPDLHSELNLSSLELGDSALYFCASSGGTQGFAFFGQGTRLTVV.

V gene TRBV30 combines with J gene TRBJ2-5; 11 bases line up with TRBD2. The DNA end is more similar to TRBJ2-7, so the J call may be wrong. CDR1 and CDR2 (germline): GTSNPN, SVGIG (reference sequence). This CDR3 comprises 13 residues. CDR3 DNA sequence: TGTGCCTGGACGACTAGCGGGAACTCCGAGCAGTACTTC. It yields the protein CAWTTSGNSEQYF.

In its sample, this clone was seen a few times. The chain combines TRBV5-1 with TRBJ2-7, with a weak D call TRBD1 (6 bases). V was trimmed by 0 bases and J by 1 base, leaving 11 bases between them. This CDR3 spans 15 amino acids. Per the germline V gene, CDR1 is SGHRS and CDR2 is YFSETQ. The CDR3 here is CASSLAPGESYEQYF. The CDR3 nucleotides are TGCGCCAGCAGCTTGGCGCCAGGGGAATCCTACGAGCAGTACTTC.

The chain uses TRBV7-8 and TRBJ2-7; D uncertain. CDR1 is SGHVS and CDR2 is FQNEAQ in the germline V gene. The germline V and J ends were trimmed by 5 bases and 3 bases, with 5 bases remaining between them. The CDR3 runs to 11 residues. The CDR3 DNA reads as TGTGCCAGCAGCGCTAGCTACGAGCAGTACTTC. Protein: CASSASYEQYF.

V and J are TRBV5-1 and TRBJ2-1; weak D call: TRBD2 (6 bases). V dropped 4 bases and J dropped 7 bases, with 18 bases sitting between them. The CDR3 loop spans 15 amino acids. Germline loops: CDR1 SGHRS, CDR2 YFSETQ. The CDR3 DNA follows: TGCGCCAGCAGCCTCAGGGAGGTCCTAAGGAATGAGCAGTTCTTC. Amino acids: CASSLREVLRNEQFF.

This clone was seen more than once but under ten times. The gene calls are TRBV18 and TRBJ1-5; D is perhaps TRBD1 (6 bases). Germline CDR1 and CDR2: KGHSH and LQKENI. The CDR3 runs 13 residues. The ends were cut back, 6 bases at V and 7 bases at J, with 13 bases in the middle. The CDR3 protein is CASSESGVQPQHF. Written as DNA, the CDR3 is TGTGCCAGCTCGGAATCAGGGGTGCAGCCCCAGCATTTT.

The chain carries TRBV11-2 and TRBJ2-4; tentatively, D is TRBD1 (6 bases). Germline loops: CDR1 SGHAT, CDR2 FQNNGV. The CDR3 loop spans 19 amino acids. Trimming shortened V by 1 base and J by 0 bases, and 19 bases separated the two germline ends. The CDR3 DNA reads TGTGCCAGCAGCTTAGGGTTCGACAGGATGGAAGCAGCCAAAAACATTCAGTACTTC. Its translation: CASSLGFDRMEAAKNIQYF.